This T cell receptor beta chain is from a study of shared clonotypes between healthy human individuals. General study findings and limits: Limited genetic and exposure-history diversity came from having few donors. Larger estimated richness was generally seen in naive subsets than in memory subsets.

From germline, CDR1 is SNHLY and CDR2 FYNNEI. V lost 6 bases, J lost 3 bases, and 7 bases stayed unmatched. This CDR3 spans 15 amino acids. Turning to this clone: Its target is not known. Additional DNA sequences in this sample encode the identical CDR3.

The assay ran at deep level. TCRdb's copy holds only in-frame clones and misses some; the assay was immunoSEQ multiplex PCR. The sample shows hundreds of thousands of clones, approximately 96% of them seen only once. Naive CD8 cells lacked CD45RO, underwent positive selection for CCR7 and left out terminally differentiated effector memory CD45RA+ cells. Donors, without exception, were Caucasian adults residing in Nashville, Tennessee. The sequence was obtained from a woman in her twenties or thirties in good health. The chain employs TRBV2 and TRBJ2-7; 11 bases line up with TRBD2. Sequencing was carried out using naive CD8+ T cells sorted from blood. This CDR3 is CASSQTSGSSYEQYF. The DNA for the CDR3 is TGTGCCAGCAGCCAAACTAGCGGGAGTAGCTACGAGCAGTACTTC.